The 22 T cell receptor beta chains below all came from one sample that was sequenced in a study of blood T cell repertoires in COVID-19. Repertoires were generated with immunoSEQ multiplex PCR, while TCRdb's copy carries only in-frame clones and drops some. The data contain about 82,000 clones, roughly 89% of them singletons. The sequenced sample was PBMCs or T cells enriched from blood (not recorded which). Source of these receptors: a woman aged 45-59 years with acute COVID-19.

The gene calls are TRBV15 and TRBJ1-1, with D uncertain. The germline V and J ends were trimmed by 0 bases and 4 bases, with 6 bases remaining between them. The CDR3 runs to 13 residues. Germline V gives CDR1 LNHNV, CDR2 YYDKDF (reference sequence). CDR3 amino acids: CATSRDRSTEAFF. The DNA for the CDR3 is TGTGCCACCAGCAGAGATCGGAGCACTGAAGCTTTCTTT.

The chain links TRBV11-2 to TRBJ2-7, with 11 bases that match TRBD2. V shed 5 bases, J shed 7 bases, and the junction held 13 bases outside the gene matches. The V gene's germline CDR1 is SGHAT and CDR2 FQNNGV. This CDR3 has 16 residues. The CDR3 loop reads CASSRTSGSSFWEQYF. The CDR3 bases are TGTGCCAGCAGCCGTACTAGCGGGAGTTCCTTCTGGGAGCAGTACTTC.

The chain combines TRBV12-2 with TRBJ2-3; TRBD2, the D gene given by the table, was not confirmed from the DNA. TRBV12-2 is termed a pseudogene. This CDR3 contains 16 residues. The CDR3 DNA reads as TGTGCAAGTCGCTTCCTGGGACTAGCGGGAGGAGATACGCAGTATTTT. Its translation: CASRFLGLAGGDTQYF.

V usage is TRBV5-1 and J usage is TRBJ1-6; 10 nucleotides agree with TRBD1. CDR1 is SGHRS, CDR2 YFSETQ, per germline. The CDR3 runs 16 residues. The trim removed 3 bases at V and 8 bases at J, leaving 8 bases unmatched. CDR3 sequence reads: CASSSKTGGSYSPLHF. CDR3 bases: TGCGCCAGCAGCTCAAAGACAGGGGGCTCATATTCACCCCTCCACTTT.

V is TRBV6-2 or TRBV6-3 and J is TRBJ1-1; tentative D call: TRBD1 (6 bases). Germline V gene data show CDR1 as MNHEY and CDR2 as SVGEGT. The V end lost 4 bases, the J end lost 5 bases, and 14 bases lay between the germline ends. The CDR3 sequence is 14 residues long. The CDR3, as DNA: TGTGCCAGCAGTTTCAACAGGGAAGGGACTGAAGCTTTCTTT. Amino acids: CASSFNREGTEAFF.

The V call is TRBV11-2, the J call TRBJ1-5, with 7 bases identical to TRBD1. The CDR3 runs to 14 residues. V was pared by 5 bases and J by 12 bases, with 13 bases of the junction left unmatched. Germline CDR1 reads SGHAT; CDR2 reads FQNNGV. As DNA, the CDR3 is TGTGCCAGCAGCACCGGGACAGAGCGTCATCGCCAGCATTTT. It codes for CASSTGTERHRQHF.

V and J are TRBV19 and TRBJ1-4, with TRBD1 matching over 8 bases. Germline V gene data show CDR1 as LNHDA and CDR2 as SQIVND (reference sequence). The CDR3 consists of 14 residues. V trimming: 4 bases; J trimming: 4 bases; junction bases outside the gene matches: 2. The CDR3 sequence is CASSRDRNNEKLFF. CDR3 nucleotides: TGTGCCAGTAGTAGGGACAGGAATAATGAAAAACTGTTTTTT.

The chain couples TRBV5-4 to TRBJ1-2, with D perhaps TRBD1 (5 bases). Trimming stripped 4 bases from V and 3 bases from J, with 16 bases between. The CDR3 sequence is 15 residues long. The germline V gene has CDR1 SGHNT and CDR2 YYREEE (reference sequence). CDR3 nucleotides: TGTGCCAGCAGCAACCCAGGAGGGGATTACTATGGCTACACCTTC. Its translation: CASSNPGGDYYGYTF.

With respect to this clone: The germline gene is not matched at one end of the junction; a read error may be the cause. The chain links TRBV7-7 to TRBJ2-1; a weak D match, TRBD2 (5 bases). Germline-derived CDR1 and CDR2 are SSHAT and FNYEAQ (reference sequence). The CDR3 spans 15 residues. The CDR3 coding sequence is TGTGCTAGCAGCTTAGGAGGCTCACGGGGCAATGAGCAGTTCTTC. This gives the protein CASSLGGSRGNEQFF.

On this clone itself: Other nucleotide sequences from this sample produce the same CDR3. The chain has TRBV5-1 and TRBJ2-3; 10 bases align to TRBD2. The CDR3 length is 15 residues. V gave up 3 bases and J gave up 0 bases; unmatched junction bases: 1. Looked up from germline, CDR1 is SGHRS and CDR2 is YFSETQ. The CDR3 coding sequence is TGCGCCAGCAGCTCGACTAGCGGGAGCACAGATACGCAGTATTTT. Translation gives CASSSTSGSTDTQYF.

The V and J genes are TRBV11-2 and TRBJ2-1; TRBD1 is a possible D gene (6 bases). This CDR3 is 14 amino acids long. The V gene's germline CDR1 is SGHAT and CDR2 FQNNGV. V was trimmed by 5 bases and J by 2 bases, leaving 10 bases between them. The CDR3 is CASSVQGPYNEQFF. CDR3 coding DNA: TGTGCCAGCAGCGTACAGGGTCCCTACAATGAGCAGTTCTTC.

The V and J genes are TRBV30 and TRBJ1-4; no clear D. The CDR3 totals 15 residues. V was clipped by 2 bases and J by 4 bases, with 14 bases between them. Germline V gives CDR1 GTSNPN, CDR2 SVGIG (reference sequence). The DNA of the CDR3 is TGTGCCTGGAGTCCCAAGGTGGCGGGTAATGAAAAACTGTTTTTT. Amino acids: CAWSPKVAGNEKLFF.

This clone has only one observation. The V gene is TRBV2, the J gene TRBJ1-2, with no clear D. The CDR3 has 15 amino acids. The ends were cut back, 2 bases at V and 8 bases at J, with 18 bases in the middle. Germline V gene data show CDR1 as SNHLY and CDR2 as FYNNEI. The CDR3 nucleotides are TGTGCCAGCAGTGAATCCTCGACTTCCATAGGCGGCTACACCTTC. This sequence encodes CASSESSTSIGGYTF.

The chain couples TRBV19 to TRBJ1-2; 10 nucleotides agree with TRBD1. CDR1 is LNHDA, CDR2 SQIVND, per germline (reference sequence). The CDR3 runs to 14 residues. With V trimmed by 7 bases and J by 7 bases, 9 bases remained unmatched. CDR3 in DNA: TGTGCCAGTATGATGACAGGGGGCGCGGGTGGCTACACCTTC. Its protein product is CASMMTGGAGGYTF.

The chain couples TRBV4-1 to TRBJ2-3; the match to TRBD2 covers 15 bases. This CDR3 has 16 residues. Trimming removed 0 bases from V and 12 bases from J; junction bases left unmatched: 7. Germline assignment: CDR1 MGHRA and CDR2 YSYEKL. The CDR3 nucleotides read TGCGCCAGCAGCCAAGAGGGACTAGCGGGGGGCCGCGGCCAGTATTTT. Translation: CASSQEGLAGGRGQYF.

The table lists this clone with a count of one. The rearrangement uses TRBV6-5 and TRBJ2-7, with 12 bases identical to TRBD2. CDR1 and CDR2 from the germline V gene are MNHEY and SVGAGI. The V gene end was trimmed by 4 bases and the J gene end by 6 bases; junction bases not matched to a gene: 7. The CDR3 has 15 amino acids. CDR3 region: CASSSPSGRAGEQYF. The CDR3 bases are TGTGCCAGCAGTTCCCCTAGCGGGAGGGCGGGCGAGCAGTACTTC.

In DNA form, the CDR3 reads TGTGCCAGCAGTTTCTCCGGGACATTGGAAAAACTGTTTTTT. Its translation: CASSFSGTLEKLFF. The J gene is TRBJ1-4, the V gene TRBV27; weak D call: TRBD1 (6 bases). The V and J ends lost 3 bases and 8 bases respectively, with 13 bases between them. The germline V gene has CDR1 MNHEY and CDR2 SMNVEV (reference sequence). CDR3 length: 14 amino acids. The whole variable domain, filled in from reference TRBV27 and TRBJ1-4, reads EAQVTQNPRYLITVTGKKLTVTCSQNMNHEYMSWYRQDPGLGLRQIYYSMNVEVTDKGDVPEGYKVSRKEKRNFPLILESPSPNQTSLYFCASSFSGTLEKLFFGSGTQLSVL.

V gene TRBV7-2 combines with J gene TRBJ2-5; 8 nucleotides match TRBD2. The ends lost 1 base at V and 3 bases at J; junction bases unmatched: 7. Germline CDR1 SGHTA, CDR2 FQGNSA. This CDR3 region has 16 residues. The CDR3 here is CASSLVVAGGKETQYF. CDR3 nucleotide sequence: TGTGCCAGCAGCTTAGTGGTGGCGGGGGGAAAAGAGACCCAGTACTTC.

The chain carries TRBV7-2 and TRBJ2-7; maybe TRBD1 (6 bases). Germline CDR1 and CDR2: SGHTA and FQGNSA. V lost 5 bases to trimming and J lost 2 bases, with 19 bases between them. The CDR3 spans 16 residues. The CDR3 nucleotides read TGTGCCAGCAGCCGGGACGTTGGACAGAGAACCTACGAGCAGTACTTC. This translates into CASSRDVGQRTYEQYF. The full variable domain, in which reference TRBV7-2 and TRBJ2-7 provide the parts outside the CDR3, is GAGVSQSPSNKVTEKGKDVELRCDPISGHTALYWYRQSLGQGLEFLIYFQGNSAPDKSGLPSDRFSAERTGGSVSTLTIQRTQQEDSAVYLCASSRDVGQRTYEQYFGPGTRLTVT.

CDR3 protein: CAWRELAGGGDTQYF. In nucleotides, the CDR3 is TGTGCCTGGAGGGAACTAGCGGGAGGAGGAGATACGCAGTATTTT. The genes are TRBV30 and TRBJ2-3, with TRBD2 matching over 12 bases. Trimming took 3 bases from V and 5 from J; bases not matched to a gene: 6. CDR1 and CDR2 (germline): GTSNPN, SVGIG (reference sequence). This CDR3 is built from 15 residues.

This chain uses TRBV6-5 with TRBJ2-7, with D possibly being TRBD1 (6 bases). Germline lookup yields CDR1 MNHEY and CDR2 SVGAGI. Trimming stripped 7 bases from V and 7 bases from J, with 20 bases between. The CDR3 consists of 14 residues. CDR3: CASIPNDRRLEQYF. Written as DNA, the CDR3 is TGTGCCAGCATCCCTAACGACAGGCGATTAGAGCAGTACTTC.

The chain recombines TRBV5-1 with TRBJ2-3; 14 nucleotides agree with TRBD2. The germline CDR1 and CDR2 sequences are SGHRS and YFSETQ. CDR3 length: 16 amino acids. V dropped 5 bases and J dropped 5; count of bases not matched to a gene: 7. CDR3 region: CASSPHGTSGRDTQYF. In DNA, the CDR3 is TGCGCCAGCAGTCCTCATGGGACTAGCGGGAGAGATACGCAGTATTTT.